A selection of T cell receptor beta chains follows, all from one sample in a study of blood T cell repertoires in COVID-19. The repertoire was sequenced with immunoSEQ multiplex PCR; TCRdb's copy has only in-frame clones and lacks some. The repertoire holds approximately 100,000 clones, roughly 91% seen once, with 6% in the top ten. Sequenced: peripheral blood. These receptors were obtained from a human donor in a cohort sampled during active COVID-19. Both conserved end residues are part of each CDR3.

J gene: TRBJ1-2
V gene: TRBV9
CDR3 protein: CASSPRDSHYGYTF

J gene: TRBJ2-7
V gene: TRBV20-1
CDR3 protein: CSASRRTGSNGGYF

J gene: TRBJ2-2
V gene: TRBV3-1/TRBV3-2
CDR3 protein: CASASGRGTGELFF

J gene: TRBJ2-2
V gene: TRBV5-5
CDR3 protein: CASSPRAYTGELFF

J gene: TRBJ2-7
V gene: TRBV4-2
CDR3 protein: CASSPNGELVEQYF

J gene: TRBJ2-3
V gene: TRBV10-3
CDR3 protein: CAISEMASGSTDTQYF

J gene: TRBJ1-5
V gene: TRBV12-5
CDR3 protein: CASGLFPGQGFYSNQPQHF

J gene: TRBJ1-2
V gene: TRBV4-3
CDR3 protein: CASSQERAGVYGYTF

J gene: TRBJ2-3
V gene: TRBV3-1/TRBV3-2
CDR3 protein: CASSPTRTSTDTQYF

J gene: TRBJ2-3
V gene: TRBV25-1
CDR3 protein: CASSEGVAGGPDTQYF

J gene: TRBJ1-1
V gene: TRBV10-3
CDR3 protein: CAISVGGPATEAFF

J gene: TRBJ2-1
V gene: TRBV7-2
CDR3 protein: CASSLEARGPYNEQFF

J gene: TRBJ1-2
V gene: TRBV20-1
CDR3 protein: CSARQGNGYTF

J gene: TRBJ1-2
V gene: TRBV4-2
CDR3 protein: CASSQGLGGYTF

J gene: TRBJ2-5
V gene: TRBV3-1/TRBV3-2
CDR3 protein: CASSHSEAGRETQYF

J gene: TRBJ2-7
V gene: TRBV13
CDR3 protein: CASRGGRSREQYF

J gene: TRBJ2-1
V gene: TRBV9
CDR3 protein: CASSFTSDSYNEQFF

J gene: TRBJ1-2
V gene: TRBV6-2/TRBV6-3
CDR3 protein: CASSSTGTDANYGYTF

J gene: TRBJ2-7
V gene: TRBV29-1
CDR3 protein: CSVELRRTGEPAEQYF

J gene: TRBJ1-1
V gene: TRBV3-1/TRBV3-2
CDR3 protein: CASSKDRGLGEAFF

J gene: TRBJ2-3
V gene: TRBV5-1
CDR3 protein: CASSFGGSSTDTQYF

J gene: TRBJ1-1
V gene: TRBV28
CDR3 protein: CASVPSGREWNTEAFF

J gene: TRBJ1-2
V gene: TRBV12-2
CDR3 protein: CASRLGGGLGHFGGYTF